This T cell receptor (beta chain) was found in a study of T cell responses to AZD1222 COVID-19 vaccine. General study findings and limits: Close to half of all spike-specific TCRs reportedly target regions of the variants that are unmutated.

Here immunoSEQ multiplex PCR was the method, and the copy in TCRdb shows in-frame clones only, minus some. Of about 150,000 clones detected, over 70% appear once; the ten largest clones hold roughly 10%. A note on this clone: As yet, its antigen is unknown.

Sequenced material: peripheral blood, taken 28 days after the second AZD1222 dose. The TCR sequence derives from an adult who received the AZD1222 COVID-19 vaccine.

CDR3 region: CASRDRGSSGANVLTF. As DNA, the CDR3 is TGTGCCAGCAGGGACAGGGGTTCCTCTGGGGCCAACGTCCTGACTTTC. The chain is built from TRBV3-1 (or the pseudogene TRBV3-2) and TRBJ2-6; 9 nucleotides align to TRBD1. The CDR3 runs to 16 residues. The trim removed 6 bases at V and 0 bases at J, leaving 3 bases unmatched. Germline V gene lookup returns CDR1 LGHDT and CDR2 YNNKEL (reference sequence).